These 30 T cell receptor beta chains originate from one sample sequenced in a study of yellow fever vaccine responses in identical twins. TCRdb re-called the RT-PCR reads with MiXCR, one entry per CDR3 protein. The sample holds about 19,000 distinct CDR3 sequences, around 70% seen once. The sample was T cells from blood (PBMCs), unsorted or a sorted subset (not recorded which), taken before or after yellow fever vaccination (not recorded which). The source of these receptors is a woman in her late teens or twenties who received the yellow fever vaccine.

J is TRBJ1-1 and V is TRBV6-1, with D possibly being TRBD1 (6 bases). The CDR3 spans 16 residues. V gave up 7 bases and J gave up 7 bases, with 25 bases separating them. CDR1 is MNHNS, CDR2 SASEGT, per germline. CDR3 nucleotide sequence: TGTGCCAGCACCAACGGGCCGGGAACAGGGAACGTTGAAGCTTTCTTT. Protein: CASTNGPGTGNVEAFF.

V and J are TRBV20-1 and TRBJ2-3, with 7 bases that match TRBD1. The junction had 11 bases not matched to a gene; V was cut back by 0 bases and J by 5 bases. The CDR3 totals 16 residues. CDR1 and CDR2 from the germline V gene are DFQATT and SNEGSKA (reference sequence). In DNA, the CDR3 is TGCAGTGCTAGAGATTTTAAAGGGGGCGGTGTAGATACGCAGTATTTT. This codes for CSARDFKGGGVDTQYF.

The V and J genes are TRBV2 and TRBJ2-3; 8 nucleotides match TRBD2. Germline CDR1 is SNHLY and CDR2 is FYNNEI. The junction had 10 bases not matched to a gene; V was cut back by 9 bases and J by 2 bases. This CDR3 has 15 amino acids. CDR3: CASQLLAADTDTQYF. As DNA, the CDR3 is TGTGCCAGTCAACTACTAGCGGCCGACACAGATACGCAGTATTTT.

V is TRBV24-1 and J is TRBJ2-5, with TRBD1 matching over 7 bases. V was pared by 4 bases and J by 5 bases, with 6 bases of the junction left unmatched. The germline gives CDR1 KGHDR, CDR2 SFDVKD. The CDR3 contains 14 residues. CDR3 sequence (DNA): TGTGCCACCAGTGACCCGACAGGGCAGGAGACCCAGTACTTC. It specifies CATSDPTGQETQYF.

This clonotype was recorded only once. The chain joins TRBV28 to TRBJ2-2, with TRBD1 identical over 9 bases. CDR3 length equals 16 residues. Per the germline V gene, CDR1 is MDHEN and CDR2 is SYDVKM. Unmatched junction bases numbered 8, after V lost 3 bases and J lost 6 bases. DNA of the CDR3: TGTGCCAGCAGTTTCCTTGGACAGGGGATCTCCGGGGAGCTGTTTTTT. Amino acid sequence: CASSFLGQGISGELFF. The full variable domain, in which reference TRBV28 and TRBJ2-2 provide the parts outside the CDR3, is DVKVTQSSRYLVKRTGEKVFLECVQDMDHENMFWYRQDPGLGLRLIYFSYDVKMKEKGDIPEGYSVSREKKERFSLILESASTNQTSMYLCASSFLGQGISGELFFGEGSRLTVL.

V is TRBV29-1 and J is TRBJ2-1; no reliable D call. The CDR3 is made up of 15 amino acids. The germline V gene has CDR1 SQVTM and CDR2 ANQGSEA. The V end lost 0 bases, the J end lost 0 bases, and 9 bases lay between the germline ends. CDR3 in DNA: TGCAGCGTTGAAGATGGGTCTAGCTCCTACAATGAGCAGTTCTTC. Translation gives CSVEDGSSSYNEQFF.

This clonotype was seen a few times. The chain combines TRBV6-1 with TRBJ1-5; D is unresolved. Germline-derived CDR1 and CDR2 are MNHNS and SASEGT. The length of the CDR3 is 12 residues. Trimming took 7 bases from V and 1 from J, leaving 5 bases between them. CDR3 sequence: CASTHSNQPQHF. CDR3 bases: TGTGCCAGCACTCACAGCAATCAGCCCCAGCATTTT.

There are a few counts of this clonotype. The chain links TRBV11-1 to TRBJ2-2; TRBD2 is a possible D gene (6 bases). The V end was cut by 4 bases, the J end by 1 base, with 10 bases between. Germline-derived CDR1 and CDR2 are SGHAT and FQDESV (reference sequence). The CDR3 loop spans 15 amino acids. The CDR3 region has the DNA TGTGCCAGCAGCTCCAGGGACTGGAACACCGGGGAGCTGTTTTTT. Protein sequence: CASSSRDWNTGELFF.

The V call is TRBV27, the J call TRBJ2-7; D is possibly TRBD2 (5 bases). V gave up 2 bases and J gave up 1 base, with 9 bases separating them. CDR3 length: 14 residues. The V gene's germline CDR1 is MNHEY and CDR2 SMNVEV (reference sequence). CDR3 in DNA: TGTGCCAGCAGTTTACAACGGGATTCCTACGAGCAGTACTTC. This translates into CASSLQRDSYEQYF.

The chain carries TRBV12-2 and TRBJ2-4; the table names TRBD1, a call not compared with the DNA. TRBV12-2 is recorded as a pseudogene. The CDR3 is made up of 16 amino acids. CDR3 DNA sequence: TGTGCAAGTCGCTTACTTTTGGGGGAACCGAAAAACATTCAGTACTTC. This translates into CASRLLLGEPKNIQYF.

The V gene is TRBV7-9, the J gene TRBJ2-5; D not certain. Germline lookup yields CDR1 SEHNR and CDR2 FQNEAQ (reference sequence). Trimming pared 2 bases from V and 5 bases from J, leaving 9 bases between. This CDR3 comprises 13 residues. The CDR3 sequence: CASSLSRVETQYF. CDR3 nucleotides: TGTGCCAGCAGCTTATCCCGGGTTGAGACCCAGTACTTC. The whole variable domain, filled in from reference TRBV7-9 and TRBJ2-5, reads DTGVSQNPRHKITKRGQNVTFRCDPISEHNRLYWYRQTLGQGPEFLTYFQNEAQLEKSRLLSDRFSAERPKGSFSTLEIQRTEQGDSAMYLCASSLSRVETQYFGPGTRLLVL.

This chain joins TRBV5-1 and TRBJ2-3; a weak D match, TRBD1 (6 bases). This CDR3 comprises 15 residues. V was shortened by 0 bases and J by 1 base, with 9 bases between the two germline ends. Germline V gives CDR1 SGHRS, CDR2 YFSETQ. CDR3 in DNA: TGCGCCAGCAGCTTGGCCGAGGGGGGCACAGATACGCAGTATTTT. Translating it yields CASSLAEGGTDTQYF.

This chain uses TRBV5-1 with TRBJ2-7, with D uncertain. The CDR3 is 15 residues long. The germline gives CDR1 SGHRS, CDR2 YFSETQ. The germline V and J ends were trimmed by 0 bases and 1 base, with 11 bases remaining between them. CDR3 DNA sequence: TGCGCCAGCAGCTTGGAGAAGGACCTTTCCTACGAGCAGTACGTC. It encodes CASSLEKDLSYEQYV.

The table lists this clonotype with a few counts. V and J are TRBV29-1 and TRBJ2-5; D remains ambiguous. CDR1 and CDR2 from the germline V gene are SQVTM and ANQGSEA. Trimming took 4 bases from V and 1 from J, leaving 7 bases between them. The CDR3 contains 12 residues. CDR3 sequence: CSVAVSQETQYF. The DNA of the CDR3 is TGCAGCGTTGCGGTTAGCCAAGAGACCCAGTACTTC.

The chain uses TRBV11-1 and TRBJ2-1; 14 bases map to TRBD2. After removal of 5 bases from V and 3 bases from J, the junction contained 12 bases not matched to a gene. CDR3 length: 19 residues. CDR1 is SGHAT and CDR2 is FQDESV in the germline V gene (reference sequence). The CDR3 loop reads CASSKLPGLAGVLYNEQFF. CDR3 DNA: TGTGCCAGCAGCAAACTCCCGGGACTAGCGGGGGTCCTCTACAATGAGCAGTTCTTC. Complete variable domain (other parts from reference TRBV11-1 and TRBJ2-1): EAEVAQSPRYKITEKSQAVAFWCDPISGHATLYWYRQILGQGPELLVQFQDESVVDDSQLPKDRFSAERLKGVDSTLKIQPAELGDSAMYLCASSKLPGLAGVLYNEQFFGPGTRLTVL.

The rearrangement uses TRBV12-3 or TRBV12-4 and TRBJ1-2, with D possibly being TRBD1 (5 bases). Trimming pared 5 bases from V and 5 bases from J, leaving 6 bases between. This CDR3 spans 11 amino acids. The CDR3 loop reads CASSPGYGYTF. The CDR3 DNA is TGTGCCAGCAGTCCAGGGTATGGCTACACCTTC.

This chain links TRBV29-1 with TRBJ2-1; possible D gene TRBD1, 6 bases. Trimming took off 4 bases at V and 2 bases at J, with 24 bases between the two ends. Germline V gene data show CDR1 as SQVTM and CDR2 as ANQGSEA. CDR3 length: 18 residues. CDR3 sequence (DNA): TGCAGCGTTGGGAACCCGGGACATCGAGGAGGCACCTACAATGAGCAGTTCTTC. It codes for CSVGNPGHRGGTYNEQFF.

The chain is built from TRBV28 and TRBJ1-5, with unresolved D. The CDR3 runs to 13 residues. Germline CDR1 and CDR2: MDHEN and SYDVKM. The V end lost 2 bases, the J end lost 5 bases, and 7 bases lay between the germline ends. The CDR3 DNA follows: TGTGCCAGCAGTTTAACCCGGGATCAGCCCCAGCATTTT. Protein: CASSLTRDQPQHF.

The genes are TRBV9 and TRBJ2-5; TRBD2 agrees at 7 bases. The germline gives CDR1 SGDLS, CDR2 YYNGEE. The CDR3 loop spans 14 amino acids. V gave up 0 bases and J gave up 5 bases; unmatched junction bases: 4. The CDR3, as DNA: TGTGCCAGCAGCGTAGCGGGGGGTGAGGAGACCCAGTACTTC. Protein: CASSVAGGEETQYF.

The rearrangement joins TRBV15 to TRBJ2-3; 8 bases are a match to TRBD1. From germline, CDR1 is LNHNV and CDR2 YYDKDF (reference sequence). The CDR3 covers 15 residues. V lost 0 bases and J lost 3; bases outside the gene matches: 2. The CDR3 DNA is TGTGCCACCAGCAGAGAACAGGGGGGAACAGATACGCAGTATTTT. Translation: CATSREQGGTDTQYF.

CDR3 sequence reads: CASSVGYEQYF. As DNA, the CDR3 is TGTGCCAGCTCGGTCGGATACGAGCAGTACTTC. This chain joins TRBV18 and TRBJ2-7; D unresolved. CDR1 is KGHSH and CDR2 is LQKENI in the germline V gene. The CDR3 spans 11 residues. V dropped 6 bases and J dropped 4 bases, with 7 bases sitting between them.

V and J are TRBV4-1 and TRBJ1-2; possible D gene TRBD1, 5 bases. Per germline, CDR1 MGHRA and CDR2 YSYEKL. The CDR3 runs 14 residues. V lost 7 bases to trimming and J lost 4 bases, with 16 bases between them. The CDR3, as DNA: TGCGCCAGCACGGACGGGCAGGGACTCTATGGCTACACCTTC. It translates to CASTDGQGLYGYTF.

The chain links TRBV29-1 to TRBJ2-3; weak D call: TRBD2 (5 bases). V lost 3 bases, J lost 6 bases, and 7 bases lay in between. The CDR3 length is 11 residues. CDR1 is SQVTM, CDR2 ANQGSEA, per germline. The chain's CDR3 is CSVDRRDTQYF. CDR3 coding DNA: TGCAGCGTTGACAGGAGGGATACGCAGTATTTT.

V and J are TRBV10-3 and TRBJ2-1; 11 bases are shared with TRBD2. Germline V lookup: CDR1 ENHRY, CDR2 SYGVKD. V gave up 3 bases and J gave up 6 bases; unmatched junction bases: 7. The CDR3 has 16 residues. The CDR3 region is CAISDSGRASRNEQFF. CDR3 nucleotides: TGTGCCATCAGTGATAGCGGGAGGGCCTCTCGCAATGAGCAGTTCTTC.

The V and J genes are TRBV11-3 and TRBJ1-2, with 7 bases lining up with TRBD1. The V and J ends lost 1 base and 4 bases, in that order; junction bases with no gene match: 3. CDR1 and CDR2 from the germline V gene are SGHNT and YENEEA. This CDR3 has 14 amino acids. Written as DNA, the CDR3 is TGTGCCAGCAGCTTAGGACAGGGACCCTATGGCTACACCTTC. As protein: CASSLGQGPYGYTF.

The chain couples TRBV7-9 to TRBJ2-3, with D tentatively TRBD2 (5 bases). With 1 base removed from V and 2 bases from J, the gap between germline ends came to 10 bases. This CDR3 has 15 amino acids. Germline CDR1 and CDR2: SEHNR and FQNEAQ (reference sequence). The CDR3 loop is CASSLVPGITDTQYF. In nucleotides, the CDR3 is TGTGCCAGCAGCTTAGTTCCGGGAATCACAGATACGCAGTATTTT.

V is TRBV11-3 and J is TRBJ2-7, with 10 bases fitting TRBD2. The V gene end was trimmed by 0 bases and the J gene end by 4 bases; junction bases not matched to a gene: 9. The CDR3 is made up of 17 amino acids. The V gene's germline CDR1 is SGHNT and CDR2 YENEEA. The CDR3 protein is CASSLDLGTSALYEQYF. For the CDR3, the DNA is TGTGCCAGCAGCTTAGATTTGGGGACTAGCGCCCTATACGAGCAGTACTTC.

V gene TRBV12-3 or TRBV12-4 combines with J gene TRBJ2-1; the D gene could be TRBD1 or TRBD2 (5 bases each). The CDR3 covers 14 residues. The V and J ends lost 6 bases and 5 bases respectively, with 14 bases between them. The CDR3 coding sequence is TGTGCCAGCAGCCACCTCGGGGCAGACAATGAGCAGTTCTTC. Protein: CASSHLGADNEQFF.

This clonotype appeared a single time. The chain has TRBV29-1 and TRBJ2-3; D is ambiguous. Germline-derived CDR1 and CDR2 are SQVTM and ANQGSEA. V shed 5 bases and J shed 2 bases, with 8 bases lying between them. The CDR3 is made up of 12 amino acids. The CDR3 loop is CSVFRDTDTQYF. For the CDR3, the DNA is TGCAGCGTTTTTAGGGACACAGATACGCAGTATTTT.

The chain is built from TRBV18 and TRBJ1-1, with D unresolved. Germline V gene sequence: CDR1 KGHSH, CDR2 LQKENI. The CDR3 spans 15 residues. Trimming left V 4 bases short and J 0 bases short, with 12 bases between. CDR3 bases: TGTGCCAGCTCACTCAAACCGGGCCTGAACACTGAAGCTTTCTTT. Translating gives CASSLKPGLNTEAFF.